This TCR beta chain was identified in a study of Ad26.COV2.S vaccination and SARS-CoV-2 variants. In the study overall: Ad26.COV2.S shots went into the muscle once or twice, 56 days apart.

Treatment denoted: around 19 received Ad26.COV2.S at low or high dose, single or two shots; a few received placebo; per-sample allocation not given. At day 63 after the first vaccine or placebo injection, samples were drawn. Germline V gene sequence: CDR1 KGHSH, CDR2 LQKENI. The CDR3 extends over 16 amino acids. V was shortened by 0 bases and J by 0 bases, with 8 bases between the two germline ends. The data were produced by immunoSEQ multiplex PCR, yet TCRdb's version contains in-frame clones alone and is incomplete. The sample consists of some 400,000 clones, over 75% of them appearing once. The chain carries TRBV18 and TRBJ2-2; D is ambiguous. The sequence derives from a person aged 18-65 years who received the Ad26.COV2.S COVID-19 vaccine or a placebo. Source: peripheral blood, taken in a trial of Ad26.COV2.S vaccine versus placebo. CDR3 in DNA: TGTGCCAGCTCACCACCGGTGCGTCCGAACACCGGGGAGCTGTTTTTT. It specifies CASSPPVRPNTGELFF.